Listed below are T cell receptor beta chains from one sample, sequenced in a study of shared clonotypes between healthy human individuals. Generated by immunoSEQ multiplex PCR, the TCRdb table keeps only in-frame clones and is missing some. The repertoire holds about 1.1 million clones, more than 75% seen once, with around 0.61% in the top ten. Sequenced: memory CD4+ T cells from PBMCs. These receptors all come from a man younger than 35 in good health. Some clones in this sample may be carry-over from other donors' samples. The CDR3 runs from the conserved cysteine through the conserved F or W. The D gene is left open where the match is weak. The size entry is marked missing in some rows and otherwise reads once, few, many or a size class.

V gene	D gene	J gene	clone size	CDR3 length	CDR3 protein	CDR3 DNA
TRBV5-5	NA	TRBJ1-1	NA	14	CASSQGAGKTEAFF	TGTGCCAGCAGCCAAGGTGCGGGAAAGACTGAAGCTTTCTTT
TRBV28	NA	TRBJ2-7	NA	15	CASSSGRWVNYEQYF	TGTGCCAGCAGTTCGGGACGTTGGGTAAACTACGAGCAGTACTTC
TRBV19	TRBD1	TRBJ1-1	few	16	CASSTPPGTGARWAFF	TGTGCCAGTAGTACCCCCCCCGGGACAGGGGCGAGGTGGGCTTTCTTT
TRBV30	NA	TRBJ2-3	NA	14	CAWSLTVSTDTQYF	TGTGCCTGGTCCTTGACAGTTAGCACAGATACGCAGTATTTT
TRBV29-1	TRBD1	TRBJ2-7	NA	16	CSVEFAVDRTRYEQYF	TGCAGCGTTGAGTTTGCGGTGGACAGGACCCGCTACGAGCAGTACTTC
TRBV28	NA	TRBJ2-7	NA	14	CASSLISGWNEQYF	TGTGCCAGCAGTTTAATATCAGGGTGGAACGAGCAGTACTTC
TRBV6-5	TRBD2	TRBJ2-7	few	15	CASRRLADSSYEQYF	TGTGCCAGCAGACGACTAGCGGACAGCTCCTACGAGCAGTACTTC
TRBV7-9	TRBD1	TRBJ2-7	NA	15	CASSPQGARAYEQYF	TGTGCCAGCAGCCCCCAGGGGGCCCGGGCCTACGAGCAGTACTTC
TRBV7-3	TRBD1	TRBJ1-2	NA	15	CASSLSTGLAYGYTF	TGTGCCAGCAGCCTATCGACAGGGTTGGCCTATGGCTACACCTTC
TRBV7-2	NA	TRBJ2-5	once	14	CASSLTRVQETQYF	TGTGCCAGCAGCTTAACCAGGGTCCAAGAGACCCAGTACTTC
TRBV7-3	NA	TRBJ2-5	few	15	CASSLRGTYQETQYF	TGTGCCAGCAGCTTGAGGGGCACGTACCAAGAGACCCAGTACTTC
TRBV28	NA	TRBJ2-7	once	15	CASRTGLPSSYEQYF	TGTGCCAGCAGAACGGGACTCCCTAGCTCCTACGAGCAGTACTTC
TRBV10-3	NA	TRBJ2-6	NA	15	CAISSQISGANVLTF	TGTGCCATCAGTTCACAGATATCTGGGGCCAACGTCCTGACTTTC